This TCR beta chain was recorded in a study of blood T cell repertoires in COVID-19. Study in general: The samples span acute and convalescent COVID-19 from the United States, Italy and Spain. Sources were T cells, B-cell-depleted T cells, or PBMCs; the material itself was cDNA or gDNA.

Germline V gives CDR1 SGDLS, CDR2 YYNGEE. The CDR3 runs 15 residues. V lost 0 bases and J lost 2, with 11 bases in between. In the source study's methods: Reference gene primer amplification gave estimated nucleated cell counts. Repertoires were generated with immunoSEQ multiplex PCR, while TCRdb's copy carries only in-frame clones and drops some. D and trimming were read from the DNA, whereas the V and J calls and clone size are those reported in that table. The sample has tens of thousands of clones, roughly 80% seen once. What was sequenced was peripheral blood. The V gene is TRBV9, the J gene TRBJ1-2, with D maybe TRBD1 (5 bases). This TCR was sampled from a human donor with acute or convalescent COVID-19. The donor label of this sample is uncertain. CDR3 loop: CASSVAWGANYGYTF. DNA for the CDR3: TGTGCCAGCAGCGTAGCTTGGGGCGCAAACTATGGCTACACCTTC. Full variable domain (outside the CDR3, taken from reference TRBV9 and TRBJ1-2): DSGVTQTPKHLITATGQRVTLRCSPRSGDLSVYWYQQSLDQGLQFLIQYYNGEERAKGNILERFSAQQFPDLHSELNLSSLELGDSALYFCASSVAWGANYGYTFGSGTRLTVV.